This entry lists 15 T cell receptor beta chains sequenced from one sample in a study of PD-1 blockade in classical Hodgkin lymphoma (dated by TCRdb to 2020 to 2022). In the paper's terms, the time point label means: cycle 2 day 1 (C2D1) of nivolumab. Relapse after autologous stem cell transplantation had occurred in all trial patients, and cohorts A, B and C were distinguished by prior brentuximab vedotin exposure. The library was made by the immunoSEQ multiplex PCR assay. TCRdb carries this immuneACCESS record with in-frame sequences only. Its versions omit some clonotypes, under half of them owing to an unresolved V gene in the studies checked, with the rest unexplained. The sample data list about 58,000 clones, and around 93% of these were observed just once. The leading ten clones occupy about 9.4% of the sample. Sequenced here: peripheral blood mononuclear cells (PBMCs), sampled before the second cycle of nivolumab. These receptors were taken from a human donor with classical Hodgkin lymphoma.

The V gene is TRBV29-1, the J gene TRBJ1-1; D might be TRBD1 (6 bases). Germline-derived CDR1 and CDR2 are SQVTM and ANQGSEA. The CDR3 loop spans 12 amino acids. V was clipped by 7 bases and J by 0 bases, with 9 bases between them. The CDR3 loop is CSAGQMNTEAFF. The CDR3 DNA reads as TGCAGCGCCGGACAGATGAACACTGAAGCTTTCTTT.

The J gene is TRBJ1-5, the V gene TRBV2; 7 bases agree with TRBD1. Germline loops: CDR1 SNHLY, CDR2 FYNNEI. Losses at the gene ends were 6 bases for V and 6 bases for J; bases not matched to a gene: 8. CDR3 length: 14 residues. DNA of the CDR3: TGTGCCAGCAGGGAAACTTCAGGGGGTCAGCCCCAGCATTTT. This sequence encodes CASRETSGGQPQHF.

This CDR3 is CASAPPGSNEQYF. DNA of the CDR3: TGTGCCAGCGCCCCCCCAGGGTCCAACGAGCAGTACTTC. The genes are TRBV2 and TRBJ2-7, with D possibly TRBD1 on 5 matching bases. Trimming removed 8 bases at V and 5 bases at J, with 16 bases between. The V gene's germline CDR1 is SNHLY and CDR2 FYNNEI. The CDR3 length is 13 residues. The full variable domain, completed using reference TRBV2 and TRBJ2-7, is EPEVTQTPSHQVTQMGQEVILRCVPISNHLYFYWYRQILGQKVEFLVSFYNNEISEKSEIFDDQFSVERPDGSNFTLKIRSTKLEDSAMYFCASAPPGSNEQYFGPGTRLTVT.

V usage is TRBV5-6 and J usage is TRBJ2-3; D is unclear. With 0 bases removed from V and 0 bases from J, the gap between germline ends came to 14 bases. Looked up from germline, CDR1 is SGHDT and CDR2 is YYEEEE. The CDR3 runs to 17 residues. The CDR3 spells CASSLGWVYGSTDTQYF. DNA for the CDR3: TGTGCCAGCAGCTTGGGGTGGGTTTACGGCAGCACAGATACGCAGTATTTT.

In DNA, the CDR3 is TGTGCCACCAGTACAGGGGCCGCCTACGAGCAGTACTTC. As protein: CATSTGAAYEQYF. The rearrangement uses TRBV15 and TRBJ2-7; 7 bases map to TRBD1. V trimming: 6 bases; J trimming: 2 bases; junction bases outside the gene matches: 4. The length of the CDR3 is 13 residues. Per germline, CDR1 LNHNV and CDR2 YYDKDF (reference sequence). Drawing the rest from reference TRBV15 and TRBJ2-7, the complete variable domain is DAMVIQNPRYQVTQFGKPVTLSCSQTLNHNVMYWYQQKSSQAPKLLFHYYDKDFNNEADTPDNFQSRRPNTSFCFLDIRSPGLGDTAMYLCATSTGAAYEQYFGPGTRLTVT.

The chain is built from TRBV4-1 and TRBJ2-3; TRBD2 agrees at 9 bases. The germline V gene encodes CDR1 MGHRA and CDR2 YSYEKL. The CDR3 contains 15 residues. Trimming removed 0 bases from V and 4 bases from J; junction bases left unmatched: 2. CDR3 nucleotide sequence: TGCGCCAGCAGCCAAGAGGGACTAGCCGCAGATACGCAGTATTTT. This encodes CASSQEGLAADTQYF.

V gene TRBV28 combines with J gene TRBJ2-7; tentatively, D is TRBD1 (6 bases). V gave up 1 base and J gave up 5 bases, with 12 bases separating them. In germline, CDR1 is MDHEN, CDR2 SYDVKM. CDR3 length equals 14 residues. DNA for the CDR3: TGTGCCAGCAGTTTATCACAGGGTCAAGACGAGCAGTACTTC. It specifies CASSLSQGQDEQYF.

The chain combines TRBV30 with TRBJ2-7; 11 positions match TRBD1. V trimming: 3 bases; J trimming: 6 bases; junction bases outside the gene matches: 7. Germline assignment: CDR1 GTSNPN and CDR2 SVGIG (reference sequence). The CDR3 totals 14 residues. Written as DNA, the CDR3 is TGTGCCTGGAGATTGGCCGGGACAGGGGGCGAGCAGTACTTC. Translation gives CAWRLAGTGGEQYF.

The rearrangement uses TRBV5-1 and TRBJ2-3, with a tentative D call TRBD2 (5 bases). The CDR3 is 16 residues long. The V end was cut by 4 bases, the J end by 4 bases, with 19 bases between. The germline V gene encodes CDR1 SGHRS and CDR2 YFSETQ. CDR3 region: CASSEQQTRRADTQYF. The CDR3 DNA follows: TGCGCCAGCAGCGAGCAACAGACAAGGCGGGCAGATACGCAGTATTTT.

The chain uses TRBV9 and TRBJ1-4, with 8 bases identical to TRBD1. With V trimmed by 0 bases and J by 8 bases, 6 bases remained unmatched. Germline V gives CDR1 SGDLS, CDR2 YYNGEE. The CDR3 length is 15 residues. The CDR3 region is CASSVEDRAGEKLFF. The CDR3 region has the DNA TGTGCCAGCAGCGTAGAGGACAGGGCGGGGGAAAAACTGTTTTTT. The complete variable domain, with remaining parts taken from reference TRBV9 and TRBJ1-4, reads DSGVTQTPKHLITATGQRVTLRCSPRSGDLSVYWYQQSLDQGLQFLIQYYNGEERAKGNILERFSAQQFPDLHSELNLSSLELGDSALYFCASSVEDRAGEKLFFGSGTQLSVL.

V and J are TRBV5-1 and TRBJ2-7, with D possibly TRBD2 on 5 matching bases. Germline V lookup: CDR1 SGHRS, CDR2 YFSETQ. This CDR3 has 11 residues. V was clipped by 2 bases and J by 5 bases, with 5 bases between them. The CDR3: CASSFGDEQYF. The CDR3 bases are TGCGCCAGCAGCTTCGGGGACGAGCAGTACTTC.

The V gene is TRBV7-3, the J gene TRBJ1-1, with 7 bases fitting TRBD1. The CDR3 totals 13 residues. Losses at the gene ends were 3 bases for V and 4 bases for J; bases not matched to a gene: 2. CDR1 is SGHTA, CDR2 FQGTGA, per germline. CDR3 protein: CASSFPGGTEAFF. The CDR3 bases are TGTGCCAGCAGCTTTCCAGGGGGCACTGAAGCTTTCTTT.

J is TRBJ2-3 and V is TRBV27; 12 positions match TRBD2. Germline values: CDR1 MNHEY, CDR2 SMNVEV (reference sequence). The CDR3 has 17 amino acids. Trimming removed 2 bases from V and 2 bases from J; junction bases left unmatched: 5. CDR3 nucleotides: TGTGCCAGCAGTTTACTCAGACTAGCGGGGGACACAGATACGCAGTATTTT. This gives the protein CASSLLRLAGDTDTQYF.

This clone has more than one count but fewer than ten. V gene TRBV2 combines with J gene TRBJ1-1, with D perhaps matching TRBD1 (5 bases). Germline-derived CDR1 and CDR2 are SNHLY and FYNNEI. The CDR3 is made up of 12 amino acids. V was trimmed by 4 bases and J by 4 bases, leaving 7 bases between them. DNA for the CDR3: TGTGCCAGCAGTGGGGGGAGCACTGAAGCTTTCTTT. Translated, it gives CASSGGSTEAFF.

J is TRBJ2-7 and V is TRBV18; D not certain. In germline, CDR1 is KGHSH, CDR2 LQKENI. The CDR3 contains 14 residues. V gave up 3 bases and J gave up 3 bases, with 12 bases separating them. The CDR3 bases are TGTGCCAGCTCACCCTCGACCAAGGGCTACGAGCAGTACTTC. Protein: CASSPSTKGYEQYF.